The entry that follows covers one TCR beta chain sequence. These data originate in a study of blood T cell repertoires in COVID-19. Study-level background: COVID-19 samples collected from the United States, Italy and Spain covered acute and convalescent phases. The cDNA or gDNA used as material had been derived from T cells, B-cell-depleted T cells, or PBMCs.

Germline CDR1 reads MDHEN; CDR2 reads SYDVKM. The CDR3 loop spans 16 amino acids. J was trimmed by 7 bases and V by 7 bases; bases with no gene match: 16. Original handling: Amplification of reference gene primers was used by the study to estimate nucleated cell counts. Libraries were prepared by immunoSEQ multiplex PCR; TCRdb keeps only in-frame clonotypes and omits some of them. That table is the source of V, J and clone size, and D and trimming were worked out from the DNA. The sample lists tens of thousands of clones, around 76% occurring once. The clonotype was recovered from a man in his sixties or seventies with active or convalescent COVID-19. Sequenced: peripheral blood. J is TRBJ1-2 and V is TRBV28, with 9 bases fitting TRBD1. CDR3 in amino acids: CASTIGQGILWFGYTF. CDR3 sequence (DNA): TGTGCCAGCACCATTGGACAGGGGATTCTATGGTTTGGCTACACCTTC.